The next 10 T cell receptor beta chains were all read from a single sample in a study of regulatory T cells in long-lasting Graves disease. As to time point: persistent/refractory GD, antithyroid drugs over 5 years with positive TRAb. Scientists built the TCR library using RNA that was extracted from PBMCs. For TCR beta, libraries came from iRepertoire HTBI primers and Arm-PCR of CDR3 regions. TCRdb ran MiXCR on the multiplex PCR reads and lists one entry per CDR3 protein. The sample consists of 400,000 to 500,000 distinct CDR3 sequences, roughly 21% of them appearing once. The sequencing here drew on peripheral blood mononuclear cells (PBMCs), taken when the disease was refractory, from a patient treated with antithyroid drugs. The receptors derive from a female donor with Graves disease.

V usage is TRBV20-1 and J usage is TRBJ2-1; D is ambiguous. Germline V CDR1 and CDR2: DFQATT, SNEGSKA (reference sequence). The CDR3 is 13 residues long. V gave up 3 bases and J gave up 5 bases, with 11 bases separating them. CDR3 protein: CSASPDFNNEQFF. The CDR3 DNA sequence: TGCAGTGCTAGCCCCGACTTCAACAATGAGCAGTTCTTC.

This clonotype was counted at least ten times. The chain combines TRBV12-3 or TRBV12-4 with TRBJ2-4; no reliable D call. The V end lost 7 bases, the J end lost 1 base, and 17 bases lay between the germline ends. The CDR3 sequence is 16 residues long. This chain's CDR3 is CASTLVSSLAKNIQYF. CDR3 bases: TGTGCCAGCACCCTCGTCAGCAGTCTCGCCAAAAACATTCAGTACTTC.

The chain employs TRBV13 and TRBJ2-7; 11 bases are shared with TRBD1. In germline, CDR1 is PRHDT, CDR2 FYEKMQ (reference sequence). Germline trimming cut 5 bases from V and 3 bases from J; bases unmatched to any gene: 6. The CDR3 is made up of 15 amino acids. The DNA of the CDR3 is TGTGCCAGCAGCCCCGGACAGGGGGCAAACTACGAGCAGTACTTC. This codes for CASSPGQGANYEQYF.

This clonotype was found many times. CDR3 in amino acids: CASRLRGRMFF. The DNA of the CDR3 is TGTGCCAGCAGACTTAGGGGGCGGATGTTTTTT. The chain recombines TRBV2 with TRBJ1-4, with 7 bases fitting TRBD1. Per the germline V gene, CDR1 is SNHLY and CDR2 is FYNNEI. J was trimmed by 15 bases and V by 6 bases; bases with no gene match: 7. The CDR3 extends over 11 amino acids.

This clonotype was observed a few times. This rearrangement joins TRBV9 to TRBJ2-5; D remains unclear. The CDR3 covers 14 residues. The germline gives CDR1 SGDLS, CDR2 YYNGEE. Trimming removed 0 bases from V and 5 bases from J, with 11 bases in between. In DNA, the CDR3 is TGTGCCAGCAGCGTAGGACCGATGGGCGAGACCCAGTACTTC. It is translated as CASSVGPMGETQYF.

This clonotype was picked up many times. This chain links TRBV6-1 with TRBJ2-7, with D possibly TRBD2 on 6 matching bases. The CDR3 covers 14 residues. V was pared by 7 bases and J by 6 bases, with 19 bases between. In germline, CDR1 is MNHNS, CDR2 SASEGT. The chain's CDR3 is CASTQSGGAPEQYF. The DNA of the CDR3 is TGTGCCAGCACCCAAAGCGGAGGGGCCCCCGAGCAGTACTTC.

This clonotype was picked up a small number of times. This sequence joins TRBV14 and TRBJ2-7; D is unclear. CDR1 is SGHDN and CDR2 is FVKESK in the germline V gene. V lost 0 bases, J lost 4 bases, and 4 bases lay in between. This CDR3 is 12 amino acids long. The chain's CDR3 is CASSQDFYEQYF. The CDR3 DNA sequence: TGTGCCAGCAGCCAAGACTTTTACGAGCAGTACTTC.

Only a few counts were recorded for this clonotype. The genes are TRBV11-2 and TRBJ2-6; perhaps TRBD2 as D (6 bases). Trimming stripped 4 bases from V and 2 bases from J, with 6 bases between. Germline V CDR1 and CDR2: SGHAT, FQNNGV. The CDR3 has 14 residues. The CDR3 DNA follows: TGTGCCAGCAGCTCGGGGGCTGGGGCCAACGTCCTGACTTTC. It yields the protein CASSSGAGANVLTF.

This chain joins TRBV3-1 and TRBJ2-2, with D unresolved. V was cut by 7 bases and J by 4 bases, with 13 bases left in between. The CDR3 covers 14 residues. The V gene's germline CDR1 is LGHDT and CDR2 YNNKEL (reference sequence). In DNA form, the CDR3 reads TGTGCCAGCACCGGAACCAAGCTCACCGGGGAGCTGTTTTTT. This codes for CASTGTKLTGELFF.

Note on this clonotype: A far larger clone is one nucleotide away, so this likely arose from a read error. The genes are TRBV18 and TRBJ2-5; TRBD2 agrees at 11 bases. Germline V CDR1 and CDR2: KGHSH, LQKENI. The CDR3 contains 13 residues. In DNA form, the CDR3 reads TGTGCCAGCCTAACTAGCGGGAGCGAGACCCAGTGCTTC. Encoded protein: CASLTSGSETQCF.